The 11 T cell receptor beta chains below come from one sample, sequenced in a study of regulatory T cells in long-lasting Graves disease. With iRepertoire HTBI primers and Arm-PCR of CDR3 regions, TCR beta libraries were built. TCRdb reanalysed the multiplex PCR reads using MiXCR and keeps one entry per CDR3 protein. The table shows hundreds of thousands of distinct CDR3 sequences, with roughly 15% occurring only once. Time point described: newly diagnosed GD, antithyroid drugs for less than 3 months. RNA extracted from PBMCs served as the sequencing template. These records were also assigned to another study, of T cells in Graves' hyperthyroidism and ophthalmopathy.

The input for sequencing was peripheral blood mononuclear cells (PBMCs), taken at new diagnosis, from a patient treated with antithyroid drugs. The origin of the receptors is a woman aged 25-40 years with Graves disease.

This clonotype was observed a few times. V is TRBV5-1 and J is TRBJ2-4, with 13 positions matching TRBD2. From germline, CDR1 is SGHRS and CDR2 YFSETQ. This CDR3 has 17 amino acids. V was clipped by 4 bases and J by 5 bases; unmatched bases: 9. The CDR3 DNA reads TGCGCCAGCAGCCCGGGACTAGCGGGATCGCGCCAAAACATTCAGTACTTC. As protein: CASSPGLAGSRQNIQYF.

The CDR3 loop reads CASREGLAGETQYF. DNA of the CDR3: TGTGCCAGCAGGGAAGGACTAGCGGGTGAGACCCAGTACTTC. The gene calls are TRBV25-1 and TRBJ2-5; 11 bases are a match to TRBD2. Germline values: CDR1 MGHDK, CDR2 SYGVNS. There are 14 residues in the CDR3. V shed 6 bases and J 5 bases; nucleotides not matched to a gene: 5. Using reference TRBV25-1 and TRBJ2-5 for the parts outside the CDR3, the full variable domain is EADIYQTPRYLVIGTGKKITLECSQTMGHDKMYWYQQDPGMELHLIHYSYGVNSTEKGDLSSESTVSRIRTEHFPLTLESARPSHTSQYLCASREGLAGETQYFGPGTRLLVL.

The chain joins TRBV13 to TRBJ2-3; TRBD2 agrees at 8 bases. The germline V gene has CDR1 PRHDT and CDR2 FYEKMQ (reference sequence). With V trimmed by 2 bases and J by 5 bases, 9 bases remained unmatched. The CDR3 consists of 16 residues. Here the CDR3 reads CASSLMFAGGIDTQYF. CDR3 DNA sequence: TGTGCCAGCAGCTTAATGTTTGCGGGAGGTATAGATACGCAGTATTTT. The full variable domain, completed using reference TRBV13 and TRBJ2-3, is AAGVIQSPRHLIKEKRETATLKCYPIPRHDTVYWYQQGPGQDPQFLISFYEKMQSDKGSIPDRFSAQQFSDYHSELNMSSLELGDSALYFCASSLMFAGGIDTQYFGPGTRLTVL.

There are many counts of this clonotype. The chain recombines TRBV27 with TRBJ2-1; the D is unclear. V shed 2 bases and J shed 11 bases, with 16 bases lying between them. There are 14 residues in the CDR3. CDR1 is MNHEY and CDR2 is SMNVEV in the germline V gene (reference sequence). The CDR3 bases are TGTGCCAGCAGTTTAGACCCCGGTTATTCTCAGCAGTTCTTC. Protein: CASSLDPGYSQQFF.

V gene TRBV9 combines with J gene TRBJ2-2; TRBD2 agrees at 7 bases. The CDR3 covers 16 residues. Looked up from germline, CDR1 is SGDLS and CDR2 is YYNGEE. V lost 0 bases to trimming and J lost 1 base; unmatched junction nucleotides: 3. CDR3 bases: TGTGCCAGCAGCGTAGACCGCGGGAGGAACACCGGGGAGCTGTTTTTT. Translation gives CASSVDRGRNTGELFF.

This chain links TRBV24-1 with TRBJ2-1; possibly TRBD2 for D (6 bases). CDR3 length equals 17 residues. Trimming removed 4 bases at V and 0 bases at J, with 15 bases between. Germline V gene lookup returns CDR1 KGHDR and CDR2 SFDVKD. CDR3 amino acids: CATSDPPGETSYNEQFF. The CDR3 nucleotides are TGTGCCACCAGTGACCCCCCGGGGGAAACCTCCTACAATGAGCAGTTCTTC.

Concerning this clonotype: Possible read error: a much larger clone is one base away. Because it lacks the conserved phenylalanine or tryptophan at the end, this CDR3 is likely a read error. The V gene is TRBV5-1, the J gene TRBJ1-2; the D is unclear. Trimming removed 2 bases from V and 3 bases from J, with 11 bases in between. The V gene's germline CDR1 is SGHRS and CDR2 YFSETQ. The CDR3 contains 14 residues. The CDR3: CASSFLIGDYGYTS. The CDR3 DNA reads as TGCGCCAGCAGCTTTCTGATAGGAGACTATGGCTACACCTCC.

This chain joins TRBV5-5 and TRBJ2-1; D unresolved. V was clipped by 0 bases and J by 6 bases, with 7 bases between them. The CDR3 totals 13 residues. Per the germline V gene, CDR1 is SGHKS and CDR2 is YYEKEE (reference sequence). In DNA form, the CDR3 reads TGTGCCAGCAGCTTGGCGTCTAGCAATGAGCAGTTCTTC. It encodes CASSLASSNEQFF.

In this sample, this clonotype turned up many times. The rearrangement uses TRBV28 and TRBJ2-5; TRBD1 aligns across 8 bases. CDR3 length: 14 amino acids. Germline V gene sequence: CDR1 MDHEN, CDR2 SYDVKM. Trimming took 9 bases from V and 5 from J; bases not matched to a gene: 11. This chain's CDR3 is CASTDRAHRETQYF. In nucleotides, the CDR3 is TGTGCCAGTACGGACAGGGCCCACCGGGAGACCCAGTACTTC.

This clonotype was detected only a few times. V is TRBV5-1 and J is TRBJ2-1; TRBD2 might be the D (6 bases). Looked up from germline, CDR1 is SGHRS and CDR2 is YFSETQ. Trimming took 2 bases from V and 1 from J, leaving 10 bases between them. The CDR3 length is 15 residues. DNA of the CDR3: TGCGCCAGCAGCTTAACTAGCCTTTCCTACAATGAGCAGTTCTTC. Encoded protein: CASSLTSLSYNEQFF.

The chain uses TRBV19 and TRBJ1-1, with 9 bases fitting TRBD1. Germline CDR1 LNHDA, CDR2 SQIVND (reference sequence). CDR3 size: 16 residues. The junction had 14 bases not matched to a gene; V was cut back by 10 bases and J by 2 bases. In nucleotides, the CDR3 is TGTGCCAAGTGTACTGCTCCGGGACAGGGTAACACTGAAGCTTTCTTT. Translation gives CAKCTAPGQGNTEAFF.